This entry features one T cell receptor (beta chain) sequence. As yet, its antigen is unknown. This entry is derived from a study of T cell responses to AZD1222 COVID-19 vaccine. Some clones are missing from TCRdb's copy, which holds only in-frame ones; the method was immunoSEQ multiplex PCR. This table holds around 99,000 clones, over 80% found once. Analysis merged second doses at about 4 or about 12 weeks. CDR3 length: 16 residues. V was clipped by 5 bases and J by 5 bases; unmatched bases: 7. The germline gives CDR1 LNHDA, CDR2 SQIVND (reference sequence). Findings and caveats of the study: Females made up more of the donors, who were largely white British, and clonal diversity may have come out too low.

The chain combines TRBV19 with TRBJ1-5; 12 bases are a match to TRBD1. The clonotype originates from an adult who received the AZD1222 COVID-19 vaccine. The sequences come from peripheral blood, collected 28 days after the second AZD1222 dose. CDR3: CASSPPGQGAYQPQHF. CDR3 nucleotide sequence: TGTGCCAGTAGTCCCCCGGGACAGGGGGCATATCAGCCCCAGCATTTT.